This entry lists 31 T cell receptor beta chains sequenced from one sample in a study of identical twins (dated by TCRdb to 2015 to 2016). Libraries came from 5' RACE. Sequencing took place on an Illumina HiSeq 2000. TCRdb passed the public sequencing reads through fastp at Q25 and MiXCR, retaining productive beta sequences. Every CDR3 protein is listed once, alongside the most common genes and DNA of its rows. The sample records roughly 250,000 distinct CDR3 sequences, more than 12% of which are singletons. The ten largest make up 8.8% of the sample. The source material was memory (CD45RO+) T cells sorted from blood. Reading the label with the study, this specimen's cell subset or site is: CD45RO+ enriched T cells. The receptors shown here come from a woman aged 18-29 years in good health.

This clonotype was seen a handful of times. The V and J genes are TRBV7-3 and TRBJ2-2, with 9 bases identical to TRBD2. CDR3 size: 16 residues. V lost 4 bases, J lost 0 bases, and 3 bases stayed unmatched. CDR1 and CDR2 from the germline V gene are SGHTA and FQGTGA. In DNA, the CDR3 is TGTGCCAGCAGCTCCGCGGGGGGGACGAACACCGGGGAGCTGTTTTTT. Amino acids: CASSSAGGTNTGELFF.

This clonotype was found a few times. This chain links TRBV5-1 with TRBJ2-7; 9 nucleotides match TRBD1. The CDR3 loop spans 14 amino acids. Germline values: CDR1 SGHRS, CDR2 YFSETQ. V shed 5 bases and J 3 bases; nucleotides not matched to a gene: 6. DNA of the CDR3: TGCGCCAGCAGAAGGACAGGGGAATTCTACGAGCAGTACTTC. Translated: CASRRTGEFYEQYF.

The chain employs TRBV3-1 and TRBJ2-2; TRBD2 matches 7 bases. With 1 base clipped from V and 5 bases from J, the junction kept 4 bases outside the gene matches. Germline CDR1 LGHDT, CDR2 YNNKEL (reference sequence). The CDR3 consists of 15 residues. CDR3 nucleotide sequence: TGTGCCAGCAGCCAAGGCGGGGGTCCTACCGGGGAGCTGTTTTTT. Translation: CASSQGGGPTGELFF.

The chain links TRBV9 to TRBJ1-6; D is unclear. The V gene's germline CDR1 is SGDLS and CDR2 YYNGEE. CDR3 length: 16 residues. V was shortened by 0 bases and J by 6 bases, with 13 bases between the two germline ends. CDR3 coding DNA: TGTGCCAGCAGCGTAGAACCCGACCTGGTTAATTCACCCCTCCACTTT. This sequence encodes CASSVEPDLVNSPLHF.

J is TRBJ1-2 and V is TRBV5-1; no clear D. In germline, CDR1 is SGHRS, CDR2 YFSETQ. The CDR3 totals 13 residues. The V end was cut by 0 bases, the J end by 4 bases, with 7 bases between. CDR3 bases: TGCGCCAGCAGCTTGGGGCCCGTCTATGGCTACACCTTC. Its protein product is CASSLGPVYGYTF.

The J gene is TRBJ1-5, the V gene TRBV6-2 or TRBV6-3, with D possibly TRBD1 on 6 matching bases. Trimming removed 7 bases from V and 5 bases from J, with 9 bases in between. This CDR3 region has 12 residues. Germline values: CDR1 MNHEY, CDR2 SVGEGT. The CDR3 nucleotides read TGTGCCAGCAACAGGGTGGATCAGCCCCAGCATTTT. As protein: CASNRVDQPQHF.

The chain links TRBV28 to TRBJ1-1, with D possibly being TRBD1 (5 bases). The CDR3 has 13 residues. Germline CDR1 is MDHEN and CDR2 is SYDVKM. Trimming stripped 4 bases from V and 5 bases from J, with 11 bases between. The CDR3 DNA follows: TGTGCCAGCAGTTCTCCCGGGGGAACTGAAGCTTTCTTT. It specifies CASSSPGGTEAFF.

The V gene is TRBV18, the J gene TRBJ2-3; D call uncertain. The ends were cut back, 5 bases at V and 2 bases at J, with 5 bases in the middle. The CDR3 spans 12 residues. The germline gives CDR1 KGHSH, CDR2 LQKENI. The CDR3 reads CASSRNTDTQYF. The CDR3 nucleotides are TGTGCCAGCTCAAGGAACACAGATACGCAGTATTTT. The complete variable domain, with remaining parts taken from reference TRBV18 and TRBJ2-3, reads NAGVMQNPRHLVRRRGQEARLRCSPMKGHSHVYWYRQLPEEGLKFMVYLQKENIIDESGMPKERFSAEFPKEGPSILRIQQVVRGDSAAYFCASSRNTDTQYFGPGTRLTVL.

The V call is TRBV4-3, the J call TRBJ2-3; TRBD2 aligns across 14 bases. This CDR3 comprises 16 residues. Per germline, CDR1 LGHNA and CDR2 YSLEER. The V gene end was trimmed by 0 bases and the J gene end by 5 bases; junction bases not matched to a gene: 1. The CDR3 is CASSQETSGRVDTQYF. The CDR3 DNA follows: TGCGCCAGCAGCCAAGAGACTAGCGGGAGGGTAGATACGCAGTATTTT.

This clonotype was seen a handful of times. The chain is built from TRBV10-3 and TRBJ1-1, with 11 positions matching TRBD1. This CDR3 comprises 14 residues. V lost 7 bases and J lost 6; bases outside the gene matches: 7. Germline V gene sequence: CDR1 ENHRY, CDR2 SYGVKD. The CDR3 DNA is TGTGCCATCACCACGGGACAGGGGGTCGCTGAAGCTTTCTTT. As protein: CAITTGQGVAEAFF.

The V and J genes are TRBV29-1 and TRBJ1-1; D possibly corresponds to TRBD1 (6 bases). Trimming stripped 7 bases from V and 6 bases from J, with 12 bases between. CDR1 is SQVTM, CDR2 ANQGSEA, per germline. This CDR3 contains 11 residues. The DNA of the CDR3 is TGCAGCGCATACAGGGTCGCTGAAGCTTTCTTT. Protein: CSAYRVAEAFF.

In this sample, this clonotype turned up a few times. The chain recombines TRBV5-1 with TRBJ2-1, with TRBD2 matching 10 bases. This CDR3 comprises 16 residues. After removal of 3 bases from V and 1 base from J, the junction contained 4 bases not matched to a gene. Germline CDR1 is SGHRS and CDR2 is YFSETQ. DNA for the CDR3: TGCGCCAGCAGCTATTTAGCGGGAGGATCCTACAATGAGCAGTTCTTC. It yields the protein CASSYLAGGSYNEQFF.

The chain links TRBV5-1 to TRBJ1-4, with D perhaps matching TRBD1 (5 bases). The CDR3 consists of 15 residues. CDR1 and CDR2 (germline): SGHRS, YFSETQ. Between the trimmed V and J ends, which lost 0 bases and 5 bases, there was a span of 11 bases. The CDR3 loop reads CASSLGQPMNEKLFF. In DNA form, the CDR3 reads TGCGCCAGCAGCTTGGGACAGCCGATGAATGAAAAACTGTTTTTT.

This clonotype was recorded a few times. This chain uses TRBV7-9 with TRBJ2-5; D gene unclear. Trimming removed 7 bases at V and 1 base at J, with 13 bases between. This CDR3 has 14 amino acids. Germline CDR1 reads SEHNR; CDR2 reads FQNEAQ (reference sequence). The CDR3 sequence: CASKPTAVQETQYF. The CDR3 nucleotides read TGTGCCAGCAAACCGACGGCCGTCCAAGAGACCCAGTACTTC.

This chain uses TRBV28 with TRBJ2-1, with TRBD1 matching 10 bases. V was pared by 7 bases and J by 10 bases, with 10 bases of the junction left unmatched. Germline V CDR1 and CDR2: MDHEN, SYDVKM. This CDR3 comprises 14 residues. In nucleotides, the CDR3 is TGTGCCAGCACCTTCGGGACAGGGGTCGGGGAGCAGTTCTTC. This codes for CASTFGTGVGEQFF.

The chain is built from TRBV6-2 or TRBV6-3 and TRBJ2-2; 14 bases line up with TRBD2. The CDR3 is 18 residues long. CDR1 and CDR2 from the germline V gene are MNHEY and SVGEGT. V shed 6 bases and J 1 base; nucleotides not matched to a gene: 7. CDR3 bases: TGTGCCAGCAGCTCCGGGACTAGCGGGAGAGTGAACACCGGGGAGCTGTTTTTT. Its translation: CASSSGTSGRVNTGELFF.

The V gene is TRBV5-6, the J gene TRBJ2-6, with D uncertain. Trimming took 4 bases from V and 0 from J, leaving 5 bases between them. Germline V lookup: CDR1 SGHDT, CDR2 YYEEEE. The CDR3 has 14 amino acids. The CDR3 loop reads CASSPPSGANVLTF. CDR3 DNA: TGTGCCAGCAGCCCGCCCTCTGGGGCCAACGTCCTGACTTTC.

This clonotype turned up a few times. The chain links TRBV9 to TRBJ2-1, with D uncertain. The CDR3 totals 16 residues. Germline V CDR1 and CDR2: SGDLS, YYNGEE. V was clipped by 0 bases and J by 0 bases, with 10 bases between them. CDR3 protein: CASSVVGSTSYNEQFF. The CDR3 DNA is TGTGCCAGCAGCGTAGTCGGGTCAACCTCCTACAATGAGCAGTTCTTC.

The V gene is TRBV5-6, the J gene TRBJ2-3; D is unclear. This CDR3 has 14 residues. Trimming removed 2 bases at V and 1 base at J, with 8 bases between. From germline, CDR1 is SGHDT and CDR2 YYEEEE. As DNA, the CDR3 is TGTGCCAGCAGCTTTAAAACGGGCACAGATACGCAGTATTTT. Encoded protein: CASSFKTGTDTQYF. Complete variable domain (other parts from reference TRBV5-6 and TRBJ2-3): DAGVTQSPTHLIKTRGQQVTLRCSPKSGHDTVSWYQQALGQGPQFIFQYYEEEERQRGNFPDRFSGHQFPNYSSELNVNALLLGDSALYLCASSFKTGTDTQYFGPGTRLTVL.

The chain carries TRBV5-1 and TRBJ2-6; possibly TRBD1 for D (5 bases). Germline lookup yields CDR1 SGHRS and CDR2 YFSETQ. This CDR3 has 19 residues. The germline V and J ends were trimmed by 2 bases and 1 base, with 19 bases remaining between them. The CDR3 sequence: CASSFETGNHRSGANVLTF. CDR3 in DNA: TGCGCCAGCAGCTTCGAAACAGGCAATCACCGGTCTGGGGCCAACGTCCTGACTTTC.

In its sample, this clonotype was seen a few times. The chain couples TRBV6-1 to TRBJ2-6, with D possibly TRBD1 on 6 matching bases. The CDR3 sequence is 16 residues long. V lost 5 bases to trimming and J lost 1 base, with 12 bases between them. CDR1 is MNHNS and CDR2 is SASEGT in the germline V gene. The CDR3 region has the DNA TGTGCCAGCAGTACAGGGTTTGGGTCTGGGGCCAACGTCCTGACTTTC. Translating gives CASSTGFGSGANVLTF.

This clonotype was observed a handful of times. The chain couples TRBV5-1 to TRBJ2-2; 12 bases are a match to TRBD2. The junction had 7 bases not matched to a gene; V was cut back by 0 bases and J by 4 bases. This CDR3 comprises 18 residues. CDR1 SGHRS and CDR2 YFSETQ come from the germline V gene. CDR3 sequence reads: CASSLASMTSGSTGELFF. Here the CDR3 DNA reads TGCGCCAGCAGCTTGGCCTCCATGACTAGCGGGAGCACCGGGGAGCTGTTTTTT.

This clonotype was recorded once. The CDR3 bases are TGTGCCAGCCAGACTAGCCAAGAGACCCAGTACTTC. This gives the protein CASQTSQETQYF. V gene TRBV5-5 combines with J gene TRBJ2-5, with D perhaps matching TRBD2 (6 bases). The ends were cut back, 7 bases at V and 1 base at J, with 8 bases in the middle. The CDR3 spans 12 residues. Germline V gene lookup returns CDR1 SGHKS and CDR2 YYEKEE (reference sequence).

This chain joins TRBV18 and TRBJ2-7; D may be TRBD1 (5 bases). There are 15 residues in the CDR3. Germline V lookup: CDR1 KGHSH, CDR2 LQKENI. V was trimmed by 3 bases and J by 5 bases, leaving 17 bases between them. The DNA of the CDR3 is TGTGCCAGCTCACCCAGTGTGGGGTTAGGGGACGAGCAGTACTTC. It translates to CASSPSVGLGDEQYF.

The rearrangement links TRBV7-8 to TRBJ1-2; possibly TRBD1 for D (5 bases). This CDR3 spans 15 amino acids. Trimming pared 5 bases from V and 2 bases from J, leaving 15 bases between. CDR1 and CDR2 from the germline V gene are SGHVS and FQNEAQ. The CDR3 loop is CASSTRQGTNYGYTF. CDR3 bases: TGTGCCAGCAGCACCCGGCAGGGTACCAACTATGGCTACACCTTC. The full variable domain, in which reference TRBV7-8 and TRBJ1-2 provide the parts outside the CDR3, is GAGVSQSPRYKVAKRGQDVALRCDPISGHVSLFWYQQALGQGPEFLTYFQNEAQLDKSGLPSDRFFAERPEGSVSTLKIQRTQQEDSAVYLCASSTRQGTNYGYTFGSGTRLTVV.

V and J are TRBV3-1 and TRBJ1-5, with 11 positions matching TRBD1. V was pared by 5 bases and J by 4 bases, with 7 bases of the junction left unmatched. Germline loops: CDR1 LGHDT, CDR2 YNNKEL (reference sequence). The CDR3 totals 16 residues. The CDR3 sequence is CASSDHGTGGNQPQHF. The CDR3 nucleotides read TGTGCCAGCAGCGATCACGGGACAGGGGGGAATCAGCCCCAGCATTTT.

The rearrangement joins TRBV7-6 to TRBJ2-1; 11 nucleotides line up with TRBD2. The CDR3 consists of 15 residues. J lost 3 bases, V lost 7 bases, and 5 bases had no gene match. Looked up from germline, CDR1 is SGHVS and CDR2 is FNYEAQ. CDR3 coding DNA: TGTGCCAGCAAATCCGGGACTAGCGGCTACAATGAGCAGTTCTTC. Protein product: CASKSGTSGYNEQFF.

The chain employs TRBV29-1 and TRBJ1-3; a weak D match, TRBD1 (6 bases). V lost 5 bases, J lost 2 bases, and 7 bases lay in between. The CDR3 covers 12 residues. CDR1 is SQVTM, CDR2 ANQGSEA, per germline. In nucleotides, the CDR3 is TGCAGCGTTACAGGGACTGGAAACACCATATATTTT. This codes for CSVTGTGNTIYF.

This chain connects TRBV20-1 to TRBJ1-1, with 7 bases matching TRBD1. V gave up 6 bases and J gave up 4 bases; unmatched junction bases: 5. This CDR3 is built from 12 residues. Germline CDR1 DFQATT, CDR2 SNEGSKA (reference sequence). The CDR3 loop is CSAQDRATEAFF. The CDR3, as DNA: TGCAGTGCCCAAGACAGGGCCACTGAAGCTTTCTTT.

This clonotype was observed a few times. V usage is TRBV9 and J usage is TRBJ2-7; tentative D call: TRBD1 (6 bases). Germline assignment: CDR1 SGDLS and CDR2 YYNGEE. V lost 0 bases to trimming and J lost 3 bases, with 10 bases between them. This CDR3 has 14 amino acids. For the CDR3, the DNA is TGTGCCAGCAGCGTAGGCCCAGGGGACTACGAGCAGTACTTC. As protein: CASSVGPGDYEQYF.

This clonotype showed up just a few times. The V and J genes are TRBV7-2 and TRBJ2-2, with 10 bases that match TRBD1. The CDR3 length is 16 residues. Germline trimming cut 2 bases from V and 7 bases from J; bases unmatched to any gene: 7. Germline CDR1 reads SGHTA; CDR2 reads FQGNSA. The CDR3 sequence: CASSLLGTGVDGELFF. Here the CDR3 DNA reads TGTGCCAGCAGCTTATTGGGGACAGGGGTGGACGGGGAGCTGTTTTTT.